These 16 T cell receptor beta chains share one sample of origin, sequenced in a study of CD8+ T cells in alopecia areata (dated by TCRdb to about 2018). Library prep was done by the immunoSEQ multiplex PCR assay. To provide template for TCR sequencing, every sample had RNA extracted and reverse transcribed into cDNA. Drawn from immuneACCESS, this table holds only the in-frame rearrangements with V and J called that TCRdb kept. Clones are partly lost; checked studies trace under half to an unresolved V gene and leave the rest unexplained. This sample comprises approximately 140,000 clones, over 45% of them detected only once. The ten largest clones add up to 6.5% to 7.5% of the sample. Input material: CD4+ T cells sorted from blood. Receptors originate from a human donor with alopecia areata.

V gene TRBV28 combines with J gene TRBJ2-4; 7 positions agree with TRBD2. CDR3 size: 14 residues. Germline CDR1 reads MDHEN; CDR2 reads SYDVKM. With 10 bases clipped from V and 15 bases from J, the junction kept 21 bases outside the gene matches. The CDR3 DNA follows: TGTGCCACTACCCAGGGAGGGGATTTAGGGCCCGGGTACTTC. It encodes CATTQGGDLGPGYF. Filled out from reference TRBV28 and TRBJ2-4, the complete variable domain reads DVKVTQSSRYLVKRTGEKVFLECVQDMDHENMFWYRQDPGLGLRLIYFSYDVKMKEKGDIPEGYSVSREKKERFSLILESASTNQTSMYLCATTQGGDLGPGYFGAGTRLSVL.

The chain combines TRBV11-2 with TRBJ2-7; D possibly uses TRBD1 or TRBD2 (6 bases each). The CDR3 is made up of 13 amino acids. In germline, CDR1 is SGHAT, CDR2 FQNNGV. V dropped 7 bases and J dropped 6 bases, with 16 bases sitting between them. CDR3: CASKLGGGREQYF. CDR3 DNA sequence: TGTGCCAGCAAGCTCGGTGGGGGGCGCGAGCAGTACTTC. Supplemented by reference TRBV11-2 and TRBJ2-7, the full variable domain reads EAGVAQSPRYKIIEKRQSVAFWCNPISGHATLYWYQQILGQGPKLLIQFQNNGVVDDSQLPKDRFSAERLKGVDSTLKIQPAKLEDSAVYLCASKLGGGREQYFGPGTRLTVT.

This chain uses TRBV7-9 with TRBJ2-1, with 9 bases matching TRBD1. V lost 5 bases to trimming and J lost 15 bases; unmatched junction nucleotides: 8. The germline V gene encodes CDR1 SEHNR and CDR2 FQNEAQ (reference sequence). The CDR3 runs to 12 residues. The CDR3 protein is CASSPGRQGGFF. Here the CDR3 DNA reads TGTGCCAGCAGCCCTGGACGACAGGGGGGGTTCTTC. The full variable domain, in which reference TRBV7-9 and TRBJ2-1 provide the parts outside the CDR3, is DTGVSQNPRHKITKRGQNVTFRCDPISEHNRLYWYRQTLGQGPEFLTYFQNEAQLEKSRLLSDRFSAERPKGSFSTLEIQRTEQGDSAMYLCASSPGRQGGFFGPGTRLTVL.

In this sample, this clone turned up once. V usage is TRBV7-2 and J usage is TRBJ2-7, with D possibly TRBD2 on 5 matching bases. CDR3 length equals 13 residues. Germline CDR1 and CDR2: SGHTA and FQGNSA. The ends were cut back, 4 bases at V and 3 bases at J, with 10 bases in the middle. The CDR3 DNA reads TGTGCCAGCAGCTCGCAAAGCGGCTACGAGCAGTACTTC. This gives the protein CASSSQSGYEQYF.

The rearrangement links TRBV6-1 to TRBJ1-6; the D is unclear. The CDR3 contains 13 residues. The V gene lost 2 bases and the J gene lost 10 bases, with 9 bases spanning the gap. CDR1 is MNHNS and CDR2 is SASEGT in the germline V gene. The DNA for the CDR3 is TGTGCCAGCAGTGAAAGTAGGCGATCACCCCTCCACTTT. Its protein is CASSESRRSPLHF.

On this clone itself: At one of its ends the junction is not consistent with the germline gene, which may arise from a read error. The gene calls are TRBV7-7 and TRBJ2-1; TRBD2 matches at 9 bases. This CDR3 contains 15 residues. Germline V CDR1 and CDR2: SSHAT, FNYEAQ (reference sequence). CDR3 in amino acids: CASSLGLAGHNEQFF. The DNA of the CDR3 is TGTGCTAGCAGCCTGGGGCTAGCGGGACATAATGAGCAGTTCTTC.

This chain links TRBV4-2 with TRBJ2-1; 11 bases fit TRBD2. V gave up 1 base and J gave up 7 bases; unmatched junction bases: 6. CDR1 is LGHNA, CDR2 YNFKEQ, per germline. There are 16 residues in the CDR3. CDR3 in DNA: TGTGCCAGCAGCCAAGTACTAGCGGGAGCAAGGAATGAGCAGTTCTTC. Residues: CASSQVLAGARNEQFF.

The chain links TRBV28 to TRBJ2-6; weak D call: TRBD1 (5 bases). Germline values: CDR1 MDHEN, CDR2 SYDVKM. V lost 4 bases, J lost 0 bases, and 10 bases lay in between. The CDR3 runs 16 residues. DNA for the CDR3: TGTGCCAGCAGTTCTCGCAGGGACTCTGGGGCCAACGTCCTGACTTTC. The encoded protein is CASSSRRDSGANVLTF.

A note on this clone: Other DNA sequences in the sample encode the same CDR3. The CDR3 bases are TGTGCCACCAGCCGAGTACGAGATGAGCAGTTCTTC. It is translated as CATSRVRDEQFF. The V call is TRBV15, the J call TRBJ2-1; D is undetermined. Trimming pared 5 bases from V and 8 bases from J, leaving 10 bases between. Per germline, CDR1 LNHNV and CDR2 YYDKDF (reference sequence). This CDR3 is 12 amino acids long.

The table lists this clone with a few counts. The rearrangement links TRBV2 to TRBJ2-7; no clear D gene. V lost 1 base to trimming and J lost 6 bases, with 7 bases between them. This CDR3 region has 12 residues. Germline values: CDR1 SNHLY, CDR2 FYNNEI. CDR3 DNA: TGTGCCAGCAGTGAAGGTAGGGTCGAGCAGTACTTC. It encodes CASSEGRVEQYF. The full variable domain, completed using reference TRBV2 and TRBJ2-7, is EPEVTQTPSHQVTQMGQEVILRCVPISNHLYFYWYRQILGQKVEFLVSFYNNEISEKSEIFDDQFSVERPDGSNFTLKIRSTKLEDSAMYFCASSEGRVEQYFGPGTRLTVT.

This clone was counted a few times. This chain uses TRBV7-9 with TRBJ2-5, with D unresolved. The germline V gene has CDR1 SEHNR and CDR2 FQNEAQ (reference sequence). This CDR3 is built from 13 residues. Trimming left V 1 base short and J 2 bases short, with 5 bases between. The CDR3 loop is CASSLGDQETQYF. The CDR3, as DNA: TGTGCCAGCAGCTTAGGGGATCAAGAGACCCAGTACTTC.

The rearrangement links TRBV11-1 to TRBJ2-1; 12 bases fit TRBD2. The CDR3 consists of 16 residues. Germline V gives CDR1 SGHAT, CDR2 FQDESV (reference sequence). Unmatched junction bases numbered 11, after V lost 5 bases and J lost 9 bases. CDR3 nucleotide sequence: TGTGCCAGCAGCCAGACCCTAGCGGGAGGGCGCGGTGAGCAGTTCTTC. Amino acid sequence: CASSQTLAGGRGEQFF.

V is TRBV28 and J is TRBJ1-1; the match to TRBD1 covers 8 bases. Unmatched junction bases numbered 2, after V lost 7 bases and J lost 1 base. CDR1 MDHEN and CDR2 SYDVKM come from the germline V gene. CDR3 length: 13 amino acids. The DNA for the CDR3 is TGTGCCAGCACAGGACAGGGGAACACTGAAGCTTTCTTT. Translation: CASTGQGNTEAFF.

Here the CDR3 DNA reads TGTGCCAGCAGCTTAAGGCAGGGGGGCACCTACGAGCAGTACTTC. Translation: CASSLRQGGTYEQYF. The chain recombines TRBV11-2 with TRBJ2-7; D is possibly TRBD1 (7 bases). V lost 2 bases and J 2 bases, leaving 13 bases between the germline ends. This CDR3 has 15 amino acids. CDR1 and CDR2 from the germline V gene are SGHAT and FQNNGV.

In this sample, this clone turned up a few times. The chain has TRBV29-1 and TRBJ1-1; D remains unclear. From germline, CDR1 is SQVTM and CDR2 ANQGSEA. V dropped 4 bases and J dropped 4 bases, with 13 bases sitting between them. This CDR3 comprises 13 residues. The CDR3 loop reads CSVAAGSGTEAFF. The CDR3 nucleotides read TGCAGCGTTGCGGCAGGCTCGGGCACTGAAGCTTTCTTT.

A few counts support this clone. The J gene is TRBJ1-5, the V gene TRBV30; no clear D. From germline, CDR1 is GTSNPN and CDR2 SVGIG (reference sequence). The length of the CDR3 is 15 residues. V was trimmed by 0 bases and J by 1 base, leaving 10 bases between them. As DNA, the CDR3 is TGTGCCTGGAGTGTCGGAGCAGCGAGCAATCAGCCCCAGCATTTT. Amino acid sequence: CAWSVGAASNQPQHF.